A selection of T cell receptor beta chains follows, all from one sample in a study of T cell responses to AZD1222 COVID-19 vaccine. Libraries were prepared by immunoSEQ multiplex PCR; TCRdb keeps only in-frame clonotypes and omits some of them. The data hold under 110,000 clones, with 90% observed a single time. Sequencing was performed on peripheral blood, taken on day 0 of AZD1222 vaccination. The source is an adult in good health. Both conserved end residues are part of each CDR3.

V gene,J gene,CDR3 protein
TRBV7-9,TRBJ2-1,CASFGQGAPDEQFF
TRBV12-2,TRBJ1-1,CASRPPGARGGTEAFF
TRBV2,TRBJ1-5,CASSGQGTGQPQHF
TRBV19,TRBJ1-5,CASRDSNQPQHF
TRBV13,TRBJ2-7,CASSPEGRVGEQYF
TRBV3-1/TRBV3-2,TRBJ1-2,CASSQVGQGIGYTF
TRBV5-5,TRBJ1-2,CASSLAQQFNYGYTF
TRBV6-5,TRBJ1-1,CASSNRQTANTEAFF
TRBV4-2,TRBJ1-2,CASSHPSISVGYTF
TRBV7-3,TRBJ2-5,CASSTGATETQYF
TRBV28,TRBJ2-3,CASTQFWGAMVYF
TRBV2,TRBJ1-5,CASTGDSDYQPQHF
TRBV5-1,TRBJ2-7,CASSFGQGGEQYF
TRBV30,TRBJ1-3,CAWSHGGSGNTIYF
TRBV19,TRBJ2-6,CASSIVGVSGANVLTF
TRBV12-5,TRBJ2-1,CASGLASGEQFF
TRBV15,TRBJ1-1,CATSDPGRGNTEAFF